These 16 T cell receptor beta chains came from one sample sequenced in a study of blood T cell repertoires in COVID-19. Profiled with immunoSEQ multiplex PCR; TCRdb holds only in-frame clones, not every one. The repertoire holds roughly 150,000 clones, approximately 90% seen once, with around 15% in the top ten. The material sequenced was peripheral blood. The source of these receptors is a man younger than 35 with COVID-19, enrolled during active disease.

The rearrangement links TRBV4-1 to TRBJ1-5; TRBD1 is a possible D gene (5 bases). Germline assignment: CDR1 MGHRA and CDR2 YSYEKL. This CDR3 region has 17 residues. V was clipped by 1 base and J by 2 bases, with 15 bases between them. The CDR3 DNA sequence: TGCGCCAGCAGCCAAGTTTGGGGGGGTGGAGGCAATCAGCCCCAGCATTTT. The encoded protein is CASSQVWGGGGNQPQHF.

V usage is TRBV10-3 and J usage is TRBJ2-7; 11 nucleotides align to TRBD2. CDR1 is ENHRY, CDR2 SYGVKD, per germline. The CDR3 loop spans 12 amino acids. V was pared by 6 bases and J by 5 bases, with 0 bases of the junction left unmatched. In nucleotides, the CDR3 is TGTGCCATCAGGACTAGCGGGAACGAGCAGTACTTC. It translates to CAIRTSGNEQYF.

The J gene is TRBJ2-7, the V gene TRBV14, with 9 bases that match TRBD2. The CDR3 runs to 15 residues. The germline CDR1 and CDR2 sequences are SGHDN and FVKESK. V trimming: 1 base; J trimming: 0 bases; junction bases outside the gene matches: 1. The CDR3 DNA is TGTGCCAGCAGCCAAGCGACTAGCGGCTCCTACGAGCAGTACTTC. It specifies CASSQATSGSYEQYF.

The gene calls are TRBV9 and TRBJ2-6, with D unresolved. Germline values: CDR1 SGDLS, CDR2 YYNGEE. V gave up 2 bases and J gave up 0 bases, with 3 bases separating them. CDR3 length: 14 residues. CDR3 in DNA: TGTGCCAGCAGCGTTAGCTCTGGGGCCAACGTCCTGACTTTC. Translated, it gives CASSVSSGANVLTF. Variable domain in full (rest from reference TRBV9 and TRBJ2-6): DSGVTQTPKHLITATGQRVTLRCSPRSGDLSVYWYQQSLDQGLQFLIQYYNGEERAKGNILERFSAQQFPDLHSELNLSSLELGDSALYFCASSVSSGANVLTFGAGSRLTVL.

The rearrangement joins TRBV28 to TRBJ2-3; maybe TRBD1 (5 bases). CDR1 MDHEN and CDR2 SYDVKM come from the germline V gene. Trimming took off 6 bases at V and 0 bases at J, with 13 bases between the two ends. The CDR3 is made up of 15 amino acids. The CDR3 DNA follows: TGTGCCAGCAGACTAATGACAGAAAGCACAGATACGCAGTATTTT. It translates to CASRLMTESTDTQYF.

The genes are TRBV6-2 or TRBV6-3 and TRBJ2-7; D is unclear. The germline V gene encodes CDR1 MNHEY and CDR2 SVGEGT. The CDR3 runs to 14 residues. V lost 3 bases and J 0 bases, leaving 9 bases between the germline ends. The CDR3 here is CASSYYAHSYEQYF. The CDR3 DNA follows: TGTGCCAGCAGTTATTACGCACACTCCTACGAGCAGTACTTC.

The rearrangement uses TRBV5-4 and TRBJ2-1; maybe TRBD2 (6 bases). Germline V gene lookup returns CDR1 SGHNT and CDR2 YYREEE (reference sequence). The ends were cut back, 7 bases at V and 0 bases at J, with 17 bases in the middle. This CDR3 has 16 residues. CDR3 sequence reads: CASAPGRGSSYNEQFF. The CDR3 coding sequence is TGTGCCAGCGCCCCTGGTCGGGGGAGCTCCTACAATGAGCAGTTCTTC.

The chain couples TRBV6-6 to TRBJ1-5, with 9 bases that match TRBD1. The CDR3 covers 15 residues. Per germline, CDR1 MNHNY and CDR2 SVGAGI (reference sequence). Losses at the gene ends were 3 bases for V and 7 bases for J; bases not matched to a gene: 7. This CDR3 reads CASSYPQGAGQPQHF. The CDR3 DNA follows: TGTGCCAGCAGTTATCCACAGGGGGCTGGGCAGCCCCAGCATTTT.

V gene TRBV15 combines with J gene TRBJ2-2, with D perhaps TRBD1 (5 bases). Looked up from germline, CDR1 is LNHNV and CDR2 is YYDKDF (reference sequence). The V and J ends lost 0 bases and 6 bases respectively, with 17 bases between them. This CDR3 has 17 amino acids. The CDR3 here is CATSRDQGARRAGELFF. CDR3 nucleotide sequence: TGTGCCACCAGCAGAGATCAGGGTGCTCGACGGGCCGGGGAGCTGTTTTTT.

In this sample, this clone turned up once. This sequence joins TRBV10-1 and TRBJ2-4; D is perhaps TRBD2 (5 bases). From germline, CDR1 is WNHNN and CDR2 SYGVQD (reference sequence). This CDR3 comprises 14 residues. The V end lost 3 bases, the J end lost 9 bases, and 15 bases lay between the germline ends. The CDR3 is CASSDPHRGSIQYF. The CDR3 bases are TGCGCCAGCAGTGATCCCCATCGGGGTAGCATTCAGTACTTC.

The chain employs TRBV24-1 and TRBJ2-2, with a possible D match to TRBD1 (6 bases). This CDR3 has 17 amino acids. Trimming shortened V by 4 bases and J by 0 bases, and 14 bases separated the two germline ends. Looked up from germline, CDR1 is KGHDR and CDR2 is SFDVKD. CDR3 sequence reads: CATSDPDSAPNTGELFF. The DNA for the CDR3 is TGTGCCACCAGTGACCCGGACAGTGCACCGAACACCGGGGAGCTGTTTTTT.

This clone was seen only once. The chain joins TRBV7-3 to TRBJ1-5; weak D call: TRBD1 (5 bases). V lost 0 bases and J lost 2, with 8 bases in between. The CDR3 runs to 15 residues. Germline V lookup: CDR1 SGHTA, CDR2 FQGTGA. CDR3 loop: CASSLTLQGNQPQHF. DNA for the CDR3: TGTGCCAGCAGCTTAACTTTACAGGGCAATCAGCCCCAGCATTTT. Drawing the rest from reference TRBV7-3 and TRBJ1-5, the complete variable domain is GAGVSQTPSNKVTEKGKYVELRCDPISGHTALYWYRQSLGQGPEFLIYFQGTGAADDSGLPNDRFFAVRPEGSVSTLKIQRTERGDSAVYLCASSLTLQGNQPQHFGDGTRLSIL.

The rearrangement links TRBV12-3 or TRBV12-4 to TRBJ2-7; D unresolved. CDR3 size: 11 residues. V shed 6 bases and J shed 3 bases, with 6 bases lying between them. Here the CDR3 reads CASSLDYEQYF. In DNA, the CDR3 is TGTGCCAGCAGCCTAGACTACGAGCAGTACTTC.

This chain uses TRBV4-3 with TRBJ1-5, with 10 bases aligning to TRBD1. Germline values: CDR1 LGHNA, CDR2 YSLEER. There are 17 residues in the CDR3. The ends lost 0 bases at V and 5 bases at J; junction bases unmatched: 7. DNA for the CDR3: TGCGCCAGCAGCCAAGATGTGACAGGGGGCCCTCATCAGCCCCAGCATTTT. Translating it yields CASSQDVTGGPHQPQHF.

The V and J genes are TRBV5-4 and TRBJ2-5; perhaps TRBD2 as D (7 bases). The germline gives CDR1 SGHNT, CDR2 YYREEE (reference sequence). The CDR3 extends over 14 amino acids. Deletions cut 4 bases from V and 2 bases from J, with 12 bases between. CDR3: CASSRGGGQETQYF. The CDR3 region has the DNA TGTGCCAGCAGCAGGGGAGGGGGACAAGAGACCCAGTACTTC.

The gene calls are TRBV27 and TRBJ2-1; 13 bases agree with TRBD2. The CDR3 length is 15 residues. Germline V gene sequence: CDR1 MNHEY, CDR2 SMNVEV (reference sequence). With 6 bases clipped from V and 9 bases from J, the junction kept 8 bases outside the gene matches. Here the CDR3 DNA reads TGTGCCAGCAGCGGACTAGCGGGAGCTGCGGGTGAGCAGTTCTTC. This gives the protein CASSGLAGAAGEQFF.